The rows below give T cell receptor beta chains drawn from one sample of a study of T-cell reconstitution after alpha-beta-depleted transplantation in children. MiXCR was run by TCRdb on the PCR reads, yielding one entry per CDR3 protein. The sample records more than 200,000 distinct CDR3 sequences, 24% being singletons. The sequencing used PBMCs, mostly from graft donor cells, collected 360 days after TCRalphabeta/CD19-depleted stem cell transplant. The receptors here all came from a female patient aged 2-9 years who had a stem cell transplant for congenital amegakaryocytic thrombocytopenia, so the T cells may come from the graft donor. Each CDR3 is given with its conserved first and last residue. A D gene is named only where the DNA matches it firmly. The size field is filled for only some rows; it gives once, few, many or a size class.

>few|TRBV3-1|-|TRBJ1-4
TGCGCCAGCAGCCAAGAAGGTGAAAAACTGTTTTTT
CASSQEGEKLFF
>-|TRBV12-3/TRBV12-4|-|TRBJ1-3
-
CASSFPGWGNTIYFGDGSGNTIYF
>-|TRBV4-1|-|TRBJ1-2
TGCGCCAGCAGCTCGACAGCTTATGGCTACACCTTC
CASSSTAYGYTF
>-|TRBV5-1|TRBD2|TRBJ2-3
TGCGCCAGCAGACCCAGCGGGAGCAGAACAGATACGCAGTATTTT
CASRPSGSRTDTQYF
>once|TRBV30|-|TRBJ1-4
TGTGCCTGGAGTTGGGGGCAGCTTAATGAAAAACTGTTTTTT
CAWSWGQLNEKLFF
>few|TRBV5-1|TRBD2|TRBJ2-1
TGCGCCAGCAGCTTGGAGGGCCTAGCGGGGGGAAGCAATGAGCAGTTCTTC
CASSLEGLAGGSNEQFF
>-|TRBV7-2|-|TRBJ2-7
TGTGCCAGCAGCCTTCACCCGGTGGAGCAGTACTTC
CASSLHPVEQYF
>-|TRBV4-3|-|TRBJ2-3
TGCGCCAGCAGCCAAGACCTCGGACAGTTCACAGATACGCAGTATTTT
CASSQDLGQFTDTQYF
>few|TRBV5-1|-|TRBJ1-2
TGCGCCAGCAGCTCGGACGTACCCTATGGCTACACCTTC
CASSSDVPYGYTF
>many|TRBV5-5|-|TRBJ2-3
TGTGCCAGCAGTTACGGTTCGGATACGCAGTATTTT
CASSYGSDTQYF
>few|TRBV5-1|-|TRBJ1-6
TGCGCCAGCAGCTTGGAATGGGTGTCGAATTCACCCCTCCACTTT
CASSLEWVSNSPLHF
>-|TRBV20-1|TRBD1|TRBJ2-3
TGCGTCGCTATCTCCCTACAGGGGCGCACAGATACGCAGTATTTT
CVAISLQGRTDTQYF
>few|TRBV7-8|TRBD2|TRBJ2-3
TGTGCCAGCAGCTTAAGGACTAGCGGACCTAGCACAGATACGCAGTATTTT
CASSLRTSGPSTDTQYF
>-|TRBV4-2|-|TRBJ1-5
TGTGCCAGCAGCCAAGATCTCCGGCCAGGGGCTAGCAATCAGCCCCAGCATTTT
CASSQDLRPGASNQPQHF
>few|TRBV29-1|TRBD1|TRBJ1-2
TGCAGCGTAGGACAGGGGCAGGGATATGGCTACACCTTC
CSVGQGQGYGYTF
>-|TRBV13|-|TRBJ1-4
TGTGCCAGCAGCTCCAAAGGGCATGAAAAACTGTTTTTT
CASSSKGHEKLFF
>few|TRBV29-1|TRBD2|TRBJ2-3
TGCAGCGTTGGTATAGCGGGGGGGTATGTGGATACGCAGTATTTT
CSVGIAGGYVDTQYF
>once|TRBV20-1|-|TRBJ2-5
TGCAGTGCAATACTAGATGTTGGAGAGACCCAGTACTTC
CSAILDVGETQYF
>once|TRBV5-2|-|TRBJ2-3
TGTGCCAGCAACCGAGAGGGGGGACTAGCGGGACTGCAAGATACGCAGTATTTT
CASNREGGLAGLQDTQYF
>few|TRBV28|TRBD2|TRBJ2-1
TGTGCCAGCAGTACCCGGGGGACTAGGAACAACAATGAGCAGTTCTTC
CASSTRGTRNNNEQFF
>-|TRBV29-1|-|TRBJ2-5
TGCAGCGTTGTTATGGGGAGAGAGACCCAGTACTTC
CSVVMGRETQYF
>-|TRBV5-6|-|TRBJ2-5
TGTGCCAGCAGCTTGCTGGGCAGGCCCCAAGAGACCCAGTACTTC
CASSLLGRPQETQYF
>few|TRBV12-3/TRBV12-4|TRBD2|TRBJ2-3
TGTGCCAGCAGTTTCTACCTAGCGGGAATTCGCCGCACAGATACGCAGTATTTT
CASSFYLAGIRRTDTQYF
>few|TRBV6-5|-|TRBJ2-3
TGTGCCAGCAGTTACCCCTACTACGACAGAGCCAGCACAGATACGCAGTATTTT
CASSYPYYDRASTDTQYF